Shown below are 19 T cell receptor beta chains from a single sample sequenced in a study of T cells after yellow fever vaccination. TCRdb itself ran the 5' RACE reads through MiXCR, one entry per CDR3 protein. The repertoire holds 68,000 or so distinct CDR3 sequences, with over 6% as singletons. The source was CD8+ T cells sorted from PBMCs, collected about 41 days after the first yellow fever vaccination. These receptors were taken from a young man who received the YFV17D yellow fever vaccine.

The sample holds many counts of this clonotype. CDR3 residues: CASSSSDRAWQPQHF. CDR3 nucleotides: TGTGCCAGCAGCTCAAGCGACAGGGCATGGCAGCCCCAGCATTTT. The gene calls are TRBV7-6 and TRBJ1-5; TRBD1 aligns across 7 bases. The CDR3 has 15 amino acids. Germline CDR1 SGHVS, CDR2 FNYEAQ. Trimming at V came to 4 bases and at J to 7 bases, leaving 10 bases not matched to a gene.

This clonotype was counted ten times or more. The chain joins TRBV4-3 to TRBJ2-3, with no clear D. Trimming took 1 base from V and 1 from J, leaving 6 bases between them. This CDR3 is built from 14 residues. The germline gives CDR1 LGHNA, CDR2 YSLEER. CDR3 coding DNA: TGCGCCAGCAGCCAAGGTATGGGCACAGATACGCAGTATTTT. It translates to CASSQGMGTDTQYF.

The chain is built from TRBV5-1 and TRBJ1-2, with TRBD1 matching over 10 bases. Germline V gene lookup returns CDR1 SGHRS and CDR2 YFSETQ. V lost 4 bases and J lost 4; bases outside the gene matches: 10. This CDR3 is 16 amino acids long. CDR3 sequence reads: CASSVGQGSRGYGYTF. The CDR3 DNA is TGCGCCAGCAGCGTGGGACAGGGGAGTCGCGGCTATGGCTACACCTTC. Full variable domain (outside the CDR3, taken from reference TRBV5-1 and TRBJ1-2): KAGVTQTPRYLIKTRGQQVTLSCSPISGHRSVSWYQQTPGQGLQFLFEYFSETQRNKGNFPGRFSGRQFSNSRSEMNVSTLELGDSALYLCASSVGQGSRGYGYTFGSGTRLTVV.

At least ten counts were recorded for this clonotype. The V and J genes are TRBV5-1 and TRBJ2-3, with TRBD1 matching over 7 bases. V shed 5 bases, J shed 2 bases, and the junction held 8 bases outside the gene matches. The CDR3 spans 15 residues. Germline V gene lookup returns CDR1 SGHRS and CDR2 YFSETQ. Written as DNA, the CDR3 is TGCGCCAGCAGTCTCAGGGGGACCACCACAGATACGCAGTATTTT. Its translation is CASSLRGTTTDTQYF. The full variable domain, its missing parts supplied by reference TRBV5-1 and TRBJ2-3, is KAGVTQTPRYLIKTRGQQVTLSCSPISGHRSVSWYQQTPGQGLQFLFEYFSETQRNKGNFPGRFSGRQFSNSRSEMNVSTLELGDSALYLCASSLRGTTTDTQYFGPGTRLTVL.

In this sample, this clonotype turned up a few times. The CDR3 region has the DNA TGCGCCAGCAGCCAAGATACGAGCCACAACCAGCCAGCTTTCTTT. It specifies CASSQDTSHNQPAFF. The chain joins TRBV4-1 to TRBJ1-1, with no clear D. This CDR3 has 15 residues. Trimming removed 0 bases from V and 10 bases from J, with 18 bases in between. Germline assignment: CDR1 MGHRA and CDR2 YSYEKL.

Ten or more counts support this clonotype. V usage is TRBV5-1 and J usage is TRBJ2-7; D may match TRBD1 or TRBD2 (5 bases each). This CDR3 has 15 amino acids. The germline V gene has CDR1 SGHRS and CDR2 YFSETQ. Trimming stripped 4 bases from V and 7 bases from J, with 21 bases between. The CDR3 sequence: CASSPGQGGFQEQYF. The DNA of the CDR3 is TGCGCCAGCAGCCCCGGCCAGGGCGGGTTTCAGGAGCAGTACTTC.

Many counts were recorded for this clonotype. This chain links TRBV9 with TRBJ1-4; D gene ambiguous. Germline CDR1 SGDLS, CDR2 YYNGEE. This CDR3 has 14 residues. Trimming left V 2 bases short and J 5 bases short, with 10 bases between. CDR3 loop: CASSVGGWNEKLFF. CDR3 sequence (DNA): TGTGCCAGCAGCGTTGGAGGGTGGAATGAAAAACTGTTTTTT. Variable domain in full (rest from reference TRBV9 and TRBJ1-4): DSGVTQTPKHLITATGQRVTLRCSPRSGDLSVYWYQQSLDQGLQFLIQYYNGEERAKGNILERFSAQQFPDLHSELNLSSLELGDSALYFCASSVGGWNEKLFFGSGTQLSVL.

The table lists this clonotype with a few counts. This sequence joins TRBV6-2 or TRBV6-3 and TRBJ1-2; D is ambiguous. CDR3 length equals 13 residues. Germline V gene sequence: CDR1 MNHEY, CDR2 SVGEGT. Trimming removed 2 bases from V and 4 bases from J, with 8 bases in between. The CDR3 DNA follows: TGTGCCAGCAGTTACGTCCGACTCTATGGCTACACCTTC. This sequence encodes CASSYVRLYGYTF.

This clonotype was observed at least ten times. The chain links TRBV12-3 or TRBV12-4 to TRBJ2-5, with D uncertain. This CDR3 has 11 amino acids. V lost 6 bases and J 5 bases, leaving 7 bases between the germline ends. The CDR3 spells CASSLRETQYF. The CDR3 DNA reads TGTGCCAGCAGCCTCCGCGAGACCCAGTACTTC.

This clonotype was seen repeatedly, ten times or more. The chain recombines TRBV6-6 with TRBJ1-5; D is possibly TRBD1 (5 bases). CDR3 length: 13 residues. V gave up 9 bases and J gave up 11 bases, with 20 bases separating them. CDR1 and CDR2 from the germline V gene are MNHNY and SVGAGI (reference sequence). CDR3 coding DNA: TGTGCCAGTGAAAGTGGGAGCAGGGCTTCCCAGCATTTT. Its protein is CASESGSRASQHF.

Many counts were recorded for this clonotype. The chain links TRBV27 to TRBJ2-1; 9 bases map to TRBD1. CDR3 length: 16 amino acids. The germline V gene has CDR1 MNHEY and CDR2 SMNVEV (reference sequence). V gave up 5 bases and J gave up 7 bases; unmatched junction bases: 12. CDR3 region: CASSLLGGTGFNEQFF. The CDR3 nucleotides read TGTGCCAGCAGTCTCCTAGGAGGGACAGGGTTTAATGAGCAGTTCTTC.

This clonotype was recorded many times. The chain links TRBV15 to TRBJ2-3, with 9 bases matching TRBD1. Germline V gene sequence: CDR1 LNHNV, CDR2 YYDKDF (reference sequence). J was trimmed by 2 bases and V by 5 bases; bases with no gene match: 11. The CDR3 consists of 17 residues. The CDR3 loop reads CATSRGTGRTYTDTQYF. The CDR3 nucleotides read TGTGCCACCAGCCGAGGGACAGGGCGGACTTACACAGATACGCAGTATTTT.

The V gene is TRBV18, the J gene TRBJ2-7; D is possibly TRBD1 (5 bases). The germline V gene encodes CDR1 KGHSH and CDR2 LQKENI. The V end lost 3 bases, the J end lost 0 bases, and 12 bases lay between the germline ends. This CDR3 is 15 amino acids long. CDR3 loop: CASSPKGPSSYEQYF. The CDR3 DNA reads as TGTGCCAGCTCACCTAAGGGGCCCAGCTCCTACGAGCAGTACTTC.

This clonotype has only a few counts. The V and J genes are TRBV5-4 and TRBJ2-1; D unresolved. Germline assignment: CDR1 SGHNT and CDR2 YYREEE (reference sequence). The CDR3 consists of 15 residues. V was shortened by 0 bases and J by 3 bases, with 10 bases between the two germline ends. The DNA of the CDR3 is TGTGCCAGCAGCTTGGGCTATTCCCGCTACAATGAGCAGTTCTTC. It yields the protein CASSLGYSRYNEQFF.

In its sample, this clonotype was seen many times. The chain uses TRBV29-1 and TRBJ2-3; TRBD1 matches 8 bases. This CDR3 contains 14 residues. Germline V gives CDR1 SQVTM, CDR2 ANQGSEA. Trimming cost V 6 bases and J 3 bases; bases outside gene matches: 8. CDR3 in DNA: TGCAGCGTCGCACAGGGGGTAGTGACAGATACGCAGTATTTT. Encoded protein: CSVAQGVVTDTQYF.

This clonotype was picked up a small number of times. J is TRBJ1-2 and V is TRBV3-1, with 8 bases lining up with TRBD1. The ends lost 3 bases at V and 2 bases at J; junction bases unmatched: 5. The CDR3 consists of 15 residues. Germline values: CDR1 LGHDT, CDR2 YNNKEL (reference sequence). The CDR3 DNA follows: TGTGCCAGCAGCCATGGGGACAGGACCAACTATGGCTACACCTTC. Translated: CASSHGDRTNYGYTF.

As concerns this clonotype: The junction shows a germline mismatch at one end, possibly a read error. The chain uses TRBV5-4 and TRBJ2-7, with D possibly being TRBD1 (5 bases). Germline V gives CDR1 SGHNT, CDR2 YYREEE (reference sequence). This CDR3 contains 14 residues. CDR3 nucleotide sequence: TGTGCCAGCACCTTGGCAGGGAACCACTACGAGCAGTACTTC. Its translation: CASTLAGNHYEQYF.

This clonotype has at least ten counts. The V call is TRBV7-9, the J call TRBJ2-7, with D perhaps given as TRBD1 or TRBD2 (5 bases each). The CDR3 totals 14 residues. The V and J ends lost 5 bases and 9 bases respectively, with 20 bases between them. Germline loops: CDR1 SEHNR, CDR2 FQNEAQ (reference sequence). The CDR3 here is CASSLRDGPFGQYV. DNA for the CDR3: TGTGCCAGCAGCCTACGGGACGGGCCTTTCGGGCAGTACGTC.

The rearrangement links TRBV2 to TRBJ1-5; D call uncertain. Germline lookup yields CDR1 SNHLY and CDR2 FYNNEI. This CDR3 spans 15 amino acids. V was cut by 4 bases and J by 3 bases, with 13 bases left in between. The CDR3 region has the DNA TGTGCCAGCAGTGTAAGGCCCAGACACAATCAGCCCCAGCATTTT. Its translation: CASSVRPRHNQPQHF.